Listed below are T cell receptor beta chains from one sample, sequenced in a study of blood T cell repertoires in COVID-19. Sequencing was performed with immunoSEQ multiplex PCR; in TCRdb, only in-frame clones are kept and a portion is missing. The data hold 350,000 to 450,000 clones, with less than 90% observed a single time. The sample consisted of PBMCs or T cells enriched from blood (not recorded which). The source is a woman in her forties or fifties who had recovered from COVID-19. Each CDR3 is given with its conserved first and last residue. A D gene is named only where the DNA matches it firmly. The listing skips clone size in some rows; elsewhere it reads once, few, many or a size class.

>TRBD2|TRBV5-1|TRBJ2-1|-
CASSLSTSGNEQFF
TGCGCCAGCAGCTTGAGTACTAGCGGGAATGAGCAGTTCTTC
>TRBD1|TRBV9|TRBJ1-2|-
CASSTGTGGTYGYTF
TGTGCCAGCAGCACTGGGACAGGGGGAACCTATGGCTACACCTTC
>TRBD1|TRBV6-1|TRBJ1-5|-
CASSDSRQGQQPQHF
TGTGCCAGCAGTGATTCCCGACAGGGACAACAGCCCCAGCATTTT
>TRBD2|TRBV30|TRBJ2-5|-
CAWSRVRTSGTQETQYF
TGTGCCTGGAGTAGGGTGAGGACTAGCGGGACCCAAGAGACCCAGTACTTC
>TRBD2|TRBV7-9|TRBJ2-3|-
CASSFSGGPSTDTQYF
TGTGCCAGCAGCTTTAGCGGGGGGCCTAGCACAGATACGCAGTATTTT
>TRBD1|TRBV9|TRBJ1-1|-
CASSVSNRGPLNTEAFF
TGTGCCAGCAGCGTATCTAACAGGGGGCCGTTGAACACTGAAGCTTTCTTT
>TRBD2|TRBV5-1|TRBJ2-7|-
CASSSGLAGAPGYEQYF
TGCGCCAGCAGCTCCGGACTAGCGGGGGCCCCTGGTTACGAGCAGTACTTC
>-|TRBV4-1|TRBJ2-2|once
CASSPPSVGTTGELFF
TGCGCCAGCAGCCCGCCGTCGGTTGGTACGACCGGGGAGCTGTTTTTT
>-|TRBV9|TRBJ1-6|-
CASSVASGGSNSPLHF
TGTGCCAGCAGCGTAGCCTCCGGGGGTTCGAACTCACCCCTCCACTTT
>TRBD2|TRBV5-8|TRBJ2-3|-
CASSVGTSGSTDTQYF
TGTGCCAGCAGCGTCGGGACTAGCGGGAGTACAGATACGCAGTATTTT
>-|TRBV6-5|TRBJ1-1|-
CASTEGAMNTEAFF
TGTGCCAGCACAGAAGGGGCTATGAACACTGAAGCTTTCTTT
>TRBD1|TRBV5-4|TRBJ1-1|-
CASSGGTVGRYQNTEAFF
TGTGCCAGCAGCGGGGGGACAGTCGGCCGGTACCAAAACACTGAAGCTTTCTTT
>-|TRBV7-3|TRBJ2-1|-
CASSLGSYNEQFF
TGTGCCAGCAGCTTAGGCAGCTACAATGAGCAGTTCTTC
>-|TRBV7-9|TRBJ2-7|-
CASGLPGSYEQYF
TGTGCCAGCGGTCTGCCGGGGTCCTACGAGCAGTACTTC
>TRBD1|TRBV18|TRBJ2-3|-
CASSPSDRAKGDTQYF
TGTGCCAGCTCACCCTCGGACAGGGCGAAGGGAGATACGCAGTATTTT
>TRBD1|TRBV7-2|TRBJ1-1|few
CASSRRQGAVNTEAFF
TGTGCCAGCAGCAGGCGACAGGGGGCGGTGAACACTGAAGCTTTCTTT
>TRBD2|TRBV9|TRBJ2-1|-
CASSKRTSVSYNEQFF
TGTGCCAGCAGCAAGAGAACTAGCGTGAGCTACAATGAGCAGTTCTTC
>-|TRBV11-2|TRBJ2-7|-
CASRSQGYEQYF
TGTGCCAGCAGATCCCAGGGGTACGAGCAGTACTTC
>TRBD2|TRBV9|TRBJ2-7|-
CASSVAVGGPQEQYF
TGTGCCAGCAGCGTAGCAGTGGGAGGGCCGCAAGAGCAGTACTTC
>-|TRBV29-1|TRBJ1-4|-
CSVEGTATGTEKLFF
TGCAGCGTCGAGGGAACAGCGACGGGAACTGAAAAACTGTTTTTT
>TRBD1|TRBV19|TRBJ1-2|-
CASNQGALSYGYTF
TGTGCCAGTAACCAGGGGGCGCTTAGCTATGGCTACACCTTC
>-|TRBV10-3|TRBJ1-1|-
CAMSVNRDLGEAFF
TGTGCCATGTCTGTGAACAGGGATTTGGGTGAAGCTTTCTTT
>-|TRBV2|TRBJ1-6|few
CASSAPIAFSLHF
TGTGCCAGCAGTGCCCCTATAGCTTTTTCCCTCCACTTT
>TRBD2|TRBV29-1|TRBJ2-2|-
CSVGVLADTGELFF
TGCAGCGTTGGAGTACTAGCGGACACCGGGGAGCTGTTTTTT